This TCR beta chain was profiled in a study of cytomegalovirus exposure and HLA in healthy donors. A multiplex PCR was run with 60 Vbeta primers and 13 Jbeta primers. Libraries were prepared by immunoSEQ multiplex PCR; TCRdb keeps only in-frame clonotypes and omits some of them. The sample records roughly 81,000 clones, over 75% being singletons. Trimming shortened V by 0 bases and J by 8 bases, and 16 bases separated the two germline ends. This CDR3 spans 15 amino acids. The V gene's germline CDR1 is MNHEY and CDR2 SMNVEV (reference sequence). The specimen was PBMCs. V usage is TRBV27 and J usage is TRBJ1-2; D might be TRBD1 (6 bases). The sequence was obtained from a boy younger than 18 in good health and CMV-seronegative. The CDR3 here is CASSLSGGGGLGYTF. The CDR3 nucleotides are TGTGCCAGCAGTTTATCAGGGGGGGGAGGGCTAGGCTACACCTTC.